The rows below give T cell receptor beta chains drawn from one sample of a study of OX40 agonist ivuxolimab in advanced cancers. Clones were sequenced by immunoSEQ multiplex PCR, and TCRdb holds only the in-frame ones, with some missing. The profile covers about 67,000 clones, with about 85% appearing a single time and approximately 2% taken by the ten largest. This specimen consisted of CD4+ or CD8+ T cells sorted from blood, obtained in a trial of the OX40 agonist ivuxolimab. The receptors here all came from an adult with an advanced solid tumor such as melanoma, head and neck, liver or kidney cancer. CDR3s include the opening cysteine and the closing phenylalanine or tryptophan. A D gene is named only where the DNA matches it firmly. Expanded clones are given a class, and other clones once, few, many or no size at all.

v_gene: TRBV6-1
abundance: once
d_gene: TRBD1
j_gene: TRBJ2-7
CDR3aa: CASSRDRVAEQYF
CDR3nt: TGTGCCAGCAGCCGGGACAGGGTGGCCGAGCAGTACTTC

v_gene: TRBV6-1
abundance: .
d_gene: .
j_gene: TRBJ1-1
CDR3aa: CASSEAAETREAFF
CDR3nt: TGTGCCAGCAGTGAAGCAGCAGAAACTAGGGAAGCTTTCTTT

v_gene: TRBV5-4
abundance: .
d_gene: TRBD1
j_gene: TRBJ2-3
CDR3aa: CASSTGTGGVADTQYF
CDR3nt: TGTGCCAGCAGCACGGGGACAGGGGGCGTCGCAGATACGCAGTATTTT

v_gene: TRBV2
abundance: .
d_gene: .
j_gene: TRBJ1-2
CDR3aa: CASRGSMGGYTF
CDR3nt: TGTGCCAGCAGAGGGTCCATGGGTGGCTACACCTTC

v_gene: TRBV4-3
abundance: .
d_gene: .
j_gene: TRBJ1-6
CDR3aa: CASSQQPPGSNPPLHF
CDR3nt: TGCGCCAGCAGCCAGCAACCTCCAGGGTCAAATCCACCCCTCCACTTT

v_gene: TRBV5-1
abundance: .
d_gene: .
j_gene: TRBJ2-5
CDR3aa: CASIRGLGETQYF
CDR3nt: TGCGCCAGCATCAGGGGCTTGGGGGAGACCCAGTACTTC

v_gene: TRBV28
abundance: .
d_gene: TRBD1
j_gene: TRBJ1-6
CDR3aa: CASSYRGNSPLHF
CDR3nt: TGTGCCAGCAGTTACAGGGGGAATTCACCCCTCCACTTT

v_gene: TRBV6-5
abundance: few
d_gene: .
j_gene: TRBJ2-3
CDR3aa: CASSFRKFTDTQYF
CDR3nt: TGTGCCAGCAGTTTTAGGAAATTCACAGATACGCAGTATTTT

v_gene: TRBV10-3
abundance: .
d_gene: TRBD1
j_gene: TRBJ1-2
CDR3aa: CAISERRQGSEDGYTF
CDR3nt: TGTGCCATCAGTGAGCGGAGACAGGGATCGGAAGATGGCTACACCTTC

v_gene: TRBV11-1
abundance: .
d_gene: .
j_gene: TRBJ2-5
CDR3aa: CASKGQPKETQYF
CDR3nt: TGTGCCAGCAAAGGGCAGCCTAAAGAGACCCAGTACTTC

v_gene: TRBV2
abundance: few
d_gene: .
j_gene: TRBJ1-4
CDR3aa: CASTKSGIWEKLFF
CDR3nt: TGTGCCAGCACCAAATCAGGGATTTGGGAAAAACTGTTTTTT

v_gene: TRBV19
abundance: .
d_gene: .
j_gene: TRBJ2-7
CDR3aa: CASSPSLFGGGWGEQYF
CDR3nt: TGTGCCAGTAGCCCTTCTCTATTCGGGGGCGGCTGGGGCGAGCAGTACTTC

v_gene: TRBV11-3
abundance: .
d_gene: TRBD1
j_gene: TRBJ2-7
CDR3aa: CASSQDRDYEQYF
CDR3nt: TGTGCCAGCAGCCAGGACAGGGACTACGAGCAGTACTTC

v_gene: TRBV28
abundance: .
d_gene: .
j_gene: TRBJ1-3
CDR3aa: CASSFGWERGNTIYF
CDR3nt: TGTGCCAGCAGTTTCGGATGGGAACGGGGAAACACCATATATTTT

v_gene: TRBV7-3
abundance: .
d_gene: .
j_gene: TRBJ2-1
CDR3aa: CASSPGVNNEQFF
CDR3nt: TGTGCCAGCAGCCCCGGCGTGAACAATGAGCAGTTCTTC

v_gene: TRBV14
abundance: .
d_gene: TRBD2
j_gene: TRBJ2-1
CDR3aa: CASSPLDGGSGEQFF
CDR3nt: TGTGCCAGCAGCCCACTAGACGGGGGGTCAGGTGAGCAGTTCTTC

v_gene: TRBV2
abundance: .
d_gene: TRBD2
j_gene: TRBJ2-1
CDR3aa: CASSSGSLAGEQFF
CDR3nt: TGTGCCAGCAGCAGCGGGAGTTTAGCCGGTGAGCAGTTCTTC

v_gene: TRBV6-5
abundance: .
d_gene: .
j_gene: TRBJ2-3
CDR3aa: CASGADTQYF
CDR3nt: TGTGCCAGCGGCGCAGATACGCAGTATTTT

v_gene: TRBV5-5
abundance: .
d_gene: .
j_gene: TRBJ1-1
CDR3aa: CASSGSRGNTEAFF
CDR3nt: TGTGCCAGCAGCGGGAGCAGGGGGAACACTGAAGCTTTCTTT

v_gene: TRBV7-8
abundance: .
d_gene: .
j_gene: TRBJ2-7
CDR3aa: CASSLTSDEQYF
CDR3nt: TGTGCCAGCAGTTTGACGTCAGACGAGCAGTACTTC

v_gene: TRBV29-1
abundance: .
d_gene: TRBD2
j_gene: TRBJ2-7
CDR3aa: CSVDREGYYEQYF
CDR3nt: TGCAGCGTTGACCGGGAGGGATACTACGAGCAGTACTTC

v_gene: TRBV2
abundance: .
d_gene: TRBD1
j_gene: TRBJ1-1
CDR3aa: CASSRQGANTEAFF
CDR3nt: TGTGCCAGCAGTCGACAGGGGGCGAACACTGAAGCTTTCTTT